Listed here are 10 T cell receptor beta chains from one sample, sequenced in a study of T cell responses to AZD1222 COVID-19 vaccine. The protocol was immunoSEQ multiplex PCR, while the TCRdb copy is restricted to in-frame clones and leaves out a portion. The data hold around 270,000 clones, with about 94% observed a single time. The sequencing here drew on peripheral blood, taken 28 days after the second AZD1222 dose. All receptors derive from an adult who received the AZD1222 COVID-19 vaccine.

The chain links TRBV7-9 to TRBJ1-3, with no clear D. Trimming shortened V by 8 bases and J by 0 bases, and 8 bases separated the two germline ends. The CDR3 is made up of 13 amino acids. Per the germline V gene, CDR1 is SEHNR and CDR2 is FQNEAQ (reference sequence). The CDR3 DNA sequence: TGTGCCAGCCGAGGGAGCTCTGGAAACACCATATATTTT. It is translated as CASRGSSGNTIYF.

This sequence joins TRBV5-1 and TRBJ1-6; 10 bases map to TRBD1. The trim removed 4 bases at V and 7 bases at J, leaving 2 bases unmatched. This CDR3 region has 14 residues. Germline CDR1 reads SGHRS; CDR2 reads YFSETQ. The CDR3 DNA follows: TGCGCCAGCAGCACGGGACAGGGGAATTCACCCCTCCACTTT. Its protein is CASSTGQGNSPLHF.

The chain is built from TRBV7-9 and TRBJ2-1; 8 bases agree with TRBD1. This CDR3 spans 14 amino acids. V trimming: 4 bases; J trimming: 9 bases; junction bases outside the gene matches: 8. The germline V gene has CDR1 SEHNR and CDR2 FQNEAQ (reference sequence). The CDR3 DNA follows: TGTGCCAGCAGCTCAGTAGGACAGGGCGGTGAGCAGTTCTTC. Its translation: CASSSVGQGGEQFF.

The chain combines TRBV30 with TRBJ1-5, with TRBD1 matching over 10 bases. Germline trimming cut 8 bases from V and 0 bases from J; bases unmatched to any gene: 13. The length of the CDR3 is 17 residues. Germline V gene sequence: CDR1 GTSNPN, CDR2 SVGIG (reference sequence). The CDR3 sequence: CAPPLRDRGYSNQPQHF. CDR3 DNA: TGTGCCCCACCCTTGCGGGACAGGGGTTATAGCAATCAGCCCCAGCATTTT.

The chain joins TRBV25-1 to TRBJ1-2; D is unresolved. V was clipped by 1 base and J by 7 bases, with 10 bases between them. Germline values: CDR1 MGHDK, CDR2 SYGVNS. The CDR3 contains 13 residues. CDR3 coding DNA: TGTGCCAGCAGTGAATTCGGGGAGAGTGGCTACACCTTC. Its protein product is CASSEFGESGYTF.

The chain uses TRBV12-3 or TRBV12-4 and TRBJ2-2; D gene unclear. The CDR3 totals 13 residues. Trimming took 5 bases from V and 5 from J, leaving 9 bases between them. The chain's CDR3 is CASSPRDTGELFF. In nucleotides, the CDR3 is TGTGCCAGCAGTCCCCGAGATACCGGGGAGCTGTTTTTT.

The rearrangement uses TRBV28 and TRBJ1-2, with D unclear. Germline CDR1 and CDR2: MDHEN and SYDVKM. The CDR3 has 16 residues. The germline V and J ends were trimmed by 4 bases and 0 bases, with 15 bases remaining between them. CDR3 sequence (DNA): TGTGCCAGCAGTTCTGGAATCCTCTCTGCTAACTATGGCTACACCTTC. Its translation: CASSSGILSANYGYTF.

This chain connects TRBV7-2 to TRBJ2-1, with TRBD2 identical over 9 bases. The V and J ends lost 5 bases and 0 bases, in that order; junction bases with no gene match: 5. The V gene's germline CDR1 is SGHTA and CDR2 FQGNSA. The CDR3 totals 16 residues. The CDR3: CASSRTSAHSYNEQFF. DNA for the CDR3: TGTGCCAGCAGCCGGACTAGCGCGCACTCCTACAATGAGCAGTTCTTC.

The chain uses TRBV19 and TRBJ2-2, with 8 bases identical to TRBD1. The V segment lost 7 bases and the J segment 7 bases; nucleotides outside the gene matches: 14. The germline gives CDR1 LNHDA, CDR2 SQIVND (reference sequence). The CDR3 spans 16 residues. The CDR3 DNA reads as TGTGCCAGTACCCAGGGGGGCAGGGGGCTTAGCGGGGAGCTGTTTTTT. As protein: CASTQGGRGLSGELFF.

The chain has TRBV3-1 (or the pseudogene TRBV3-2) and TRBJ2-7, with TRBD1 matching 11 bases. CDR3 size: 15 residues. CDR1 and CDR2 (germline): LGHDT, YNNKEL (reference sequence). V shed 4 bases, J shed 2 bases, and the junction held 4 bases outside the gene matches. In DNA form, the CDR3 reads TGTGCCAGCAGCCTAGGACAGGGGGCAGCCTACGAGCAGTACTTC. This translates into CASSLGQGAAYEQYF.